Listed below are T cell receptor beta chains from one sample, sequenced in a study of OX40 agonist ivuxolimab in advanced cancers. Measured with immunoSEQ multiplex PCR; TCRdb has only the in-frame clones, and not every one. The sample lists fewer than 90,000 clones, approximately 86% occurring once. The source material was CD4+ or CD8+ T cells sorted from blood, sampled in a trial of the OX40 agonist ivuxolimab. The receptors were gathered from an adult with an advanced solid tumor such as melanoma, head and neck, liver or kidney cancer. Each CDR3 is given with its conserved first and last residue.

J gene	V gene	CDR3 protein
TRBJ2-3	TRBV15	CATSRGTSGGVLISTDTQYF
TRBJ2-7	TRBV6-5	CASSFAAGSSYEQYF
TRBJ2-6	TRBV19	CASSSGALSGANVLTF
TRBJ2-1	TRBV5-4	CASSLESLAGRSPFF
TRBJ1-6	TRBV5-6	CASSPGHWGSPLHF
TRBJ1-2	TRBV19	CASSIRTGDYTF
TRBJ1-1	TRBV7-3	CASSPTGWSTEAFF
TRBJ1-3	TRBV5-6	CASSLAGGASGNTIYF
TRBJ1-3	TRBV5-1	CASSLEGNSGNTIYF
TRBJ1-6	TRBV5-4	CASSEQYSPLHF
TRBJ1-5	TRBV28	CASSLGPLRAQHF
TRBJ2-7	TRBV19	CASSTRGALEQYF
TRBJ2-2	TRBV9	CASSVHGTANTGELFF
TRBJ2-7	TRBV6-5	CASIPGHSYEQYF
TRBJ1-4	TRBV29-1	CSVESPDEKLFF
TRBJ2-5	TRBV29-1	CSVGLGTSSGTQYF
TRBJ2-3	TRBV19	CASSSIFGGGTQYF
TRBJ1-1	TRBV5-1	CASSPLDRNTEAFF
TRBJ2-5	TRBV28	CASSFILGAPTYQYF
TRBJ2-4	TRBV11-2	CASSVGGGEIQYF
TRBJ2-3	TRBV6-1	CASSPEGINTQYF
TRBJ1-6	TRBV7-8	CASSSDRVDYSPLHF
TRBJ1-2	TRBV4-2	CASSPGETQKGYTF
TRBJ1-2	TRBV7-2	CASSLAGTGLGYTF
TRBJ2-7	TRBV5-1	CASSLGRRLSYEQYF
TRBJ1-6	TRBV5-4	CASSRGQGKVNSPLHF
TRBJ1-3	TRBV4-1	CASSQGRLRNTIYF
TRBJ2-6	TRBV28	CAAGGAQVLSGANVLTF
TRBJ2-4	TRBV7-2	CASSLGGQKNIQYF